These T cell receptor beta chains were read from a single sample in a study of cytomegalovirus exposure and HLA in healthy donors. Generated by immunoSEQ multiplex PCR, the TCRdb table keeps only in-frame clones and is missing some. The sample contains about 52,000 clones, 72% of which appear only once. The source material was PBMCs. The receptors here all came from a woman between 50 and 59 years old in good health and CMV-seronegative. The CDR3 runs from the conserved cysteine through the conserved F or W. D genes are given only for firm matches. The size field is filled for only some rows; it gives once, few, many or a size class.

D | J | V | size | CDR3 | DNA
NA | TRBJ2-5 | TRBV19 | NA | CASSMGSSETQYF | TGTGCCAGTAGTATGGGTAGCTCGGAGACCCAGTACTTC
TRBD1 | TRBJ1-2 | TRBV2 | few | CASISTGSAYGYTF | TGTGCCAGCATTTCGACAGGGAGTGCGTATGGCTACACCTTC
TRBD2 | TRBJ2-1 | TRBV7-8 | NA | CASGPYSGRSSYNEQFF | TGTGCCAGCGGCCCCTATAGCGGGAGGAGCTCCTACAATGAGCAGTTCTTC
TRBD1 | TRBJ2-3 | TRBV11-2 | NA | CASSLWDRGPREVDTQYF | TGTGCCAGCAGCTTATGGGACAGGGGCCCACGGGAAGTAGATACGCAGTATTTT
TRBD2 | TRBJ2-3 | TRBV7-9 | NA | CASSLAQIAGVKDTQYF | TGTGCCAGCAGCTTAGCGCAGATAGCGGGAGTAAAAGATACGCAGTATTTT
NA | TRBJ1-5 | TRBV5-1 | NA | CASSLERDSNQPQHF | TGCGCCAGCAGCTTGGAGAGGGATAGCAATCAGCCCCAGCATTTT
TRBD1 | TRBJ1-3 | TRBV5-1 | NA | CASSLDRDRGTIYF | TGCGCCAGCAGCCTAGACAGGGACCGGGGCACCATATATTTT
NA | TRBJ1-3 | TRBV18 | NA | CASSPRDNFSGNTIYF | TGTGCCAGCTCACCACGAGACAACTTCTCTGGAAACACCATATATTTT
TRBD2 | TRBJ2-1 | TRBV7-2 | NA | CASSRLAGGNEQFF | TGTGCCAGCAGCAGACTAGCGGGGGGCAATGAGCAGTTCTTC
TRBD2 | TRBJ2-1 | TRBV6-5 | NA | CASSYEFWTSMNEQFF | TGTGCCAGCAGTTACGAGTTCTGGACTAGCATGAATGAGCAGTTCTTC
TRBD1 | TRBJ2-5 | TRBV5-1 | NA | CASSQEIGTGVETQYF | TGCGCCAGCAGCCAGGAGATAGGGACAGGGGTTGAGACCCAGTACTTC
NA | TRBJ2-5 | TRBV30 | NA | CAWSTQGSPRETQYF | TGTGCCTGGAGTACTCAGGGGTCCCCAAGGGAGACCCAGTACTTC
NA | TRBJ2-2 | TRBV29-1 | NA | CSGGLSGTGELFF | TGCAGCGGCGGACTTAGTGGCACCGGGGAGCTGTTTTTT
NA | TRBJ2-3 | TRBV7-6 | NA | CASRLHREDTQYF | TGTGCCAGCAGGCTCCACAGGGAAGATACGCAGTATTTT
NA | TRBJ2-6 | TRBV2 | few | CASSRLVSGANVLTF | TGTGCCAGCAGCCGTCTAGTGTCTGGGGCCAACGTCCTGACTTTC
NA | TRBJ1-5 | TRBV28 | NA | CASSFRDGGIWNQPQHF | TGTGCCAGCAGTTTTAGGGACGGGGGAATATGGAATCAGCCCCAGCATTTT
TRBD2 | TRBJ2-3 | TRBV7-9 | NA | CASSLSLAGGTDTQYF | TGTGCCAGCAGCTTATCCCTAGCGGGAGGGACAGATACGCAGTATTTT
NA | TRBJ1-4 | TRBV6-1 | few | CASGIMGTLF | TGTGCCAGCGGGATTATGGGGACTCTTTTT
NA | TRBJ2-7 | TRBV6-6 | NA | CATSEWRGGEQYF | TGTGCCACCTCCGAGTGGCGGGGCGGCGAGCAGTACTTC
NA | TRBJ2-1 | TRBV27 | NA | CASSSFYNEQFF | TGTGCCAGCAGTTCTTTCTACAATGAGCAGTTCTTC
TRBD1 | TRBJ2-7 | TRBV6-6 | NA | CASSLGQYSYEQYF | TGTGCCAGCAGTCTGGGACAGTATTCCTACGAGCAGTACTTC
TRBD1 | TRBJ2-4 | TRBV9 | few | CASSSGTGVQYF | TGTGCCAGCAGCTCCGGGACAGGGGTTCAGTACTTC